This is a list of T cell receptor beta chains from one sample in a study of graft-versus-host responses after intestinal transplantation. Antigen specificity for these receptors is unknown. Some clones are missing from TCRdb's copy, which holds only in-frame ones; the method was immunoSEQ multiplex PCR. The table shows around 67,000 clones, with 90% occurring only once. The sample was unstimulated CD8+ T cells sorted from spleen or lymph node cells, taken before transplant. These receptors all stem from a human donor who was the organ donor for an intestinal transplant. Both conserved end residues are trimmed from each CDR3.

length	V	J	CDR3
11	TRBV28	TRBJ1-2	ASGGGLDYGYT
12	TRBV10-3	TRBJ1-1	AISGRDRGTEAF
18	TRBV15	TRBJ2-1	ATSRGRTSGGVSSYNEQF
11	TRBV10-3	TRBJ1-5	AIGTETNQPQH
16	TRBV7-8	TRBJ2-1	ASSLMSGPGQGNNEQF
13	TRBV27	TRBJ2-3	ASRRGGALYDTQY
13	TRBV27	TRBJ1-2	ASSLSPPTGSGYT
16	TRBV4-2	TRBJ2-1	ASSQVPGLAGGYNEQF
16	TRBV4-3	TRBJ1-4	ASSQESLSWASNEKLF
10	TRBV29-1	TRBJ2-5	SVVVRLGAQY
11	TRBV6-5	TRBJ2-3	ASRSRGRDTQY
14	TRBV5-1	TRBJ2-3	ASSLTGPSSTDTQY
13	TRBV27	TRBJ2-1	ASSSGTGGYNEQF
11	TRBV5-6	TRBJ2-2	ASSSEGTGELF
15	TRBV25-1	TRBJ2-2	ASSDTGTFTNTGELF
12	TRBV18	TRBJ1-2	ASSPYRGNYGYT
11	TRBV7-9	TRBJ1-1	ASSYGSPWEAF
13	TRBV4-2	TRBJ1-5	ASSQVDRGNQPQH
13	TRBV5-4	TRBJ2-1	ASSSPQGAHNEQF
11	TRBV7-9	TRBJ1-1	ASSSLLNTEAF
12	TRBV13	TRBJ2-4	ASSLAGGKNIQY
10	TRBV6-5	TRBJ2-1	ASNSKRNEQF
16	TRBV2	TRBJ1-1	ASSDSADWDRVDTEAF
10	TRBV2	TRBJ1-1	ASDILNTEAF
12	TRBV5-4	TRBJ1-2	ASSDDTVNYGYT
12	TRBV10-1	TRBJ1-1	ASSVSGESTEAF